This T cell receptor beta chain was identified during a study of metastatic and nonmetastatic thyroid tumors. The wider study: The authors compared repertoires across blood and tumor or nodule tissue from malignant and benign thyroid patients.

Per the original data handling: Across clinicopathological groups, CDR3 differences served as the basis for building a distant-metastasis classifier for papillary thyroid cancer. TCRdb ran MiXCR on the PCR reads. The V and J calls come from TCRdb's annotation, not from the publication. The sample includes fewer than 15,000 clones, around 12% of them seen just once. This CDR3 comprises 13 residues. Trimming removed 2 bases from V and 3 bases from J, with 7 bases in between. Germline-derived CDR1 and CDR2 are SEHNR and FQNEAQ (reference sequence). Each patient came to thyroid surgery without any prior treatment (of any kind). Study-wide findings and caveats: Malignant thyroid tumors reportedly had TCR beta diversity that was significantly higher than in benign nodules, in blood and tumor.

Ten or more counts support this clone. Its specificity is not known. Source material: blood. The chain employs TRBV7-9 and TRBJ2-5; D unresolved. The origin of this receptor is a female donor with papillary thyroid cancer or a benign thyroid nodule (not recorded which). Some clones in this sample may be carry-over from other donors' samples. Here the CDR3 reads CASSLNSEETQYF. The CDR3 coding sequence is TGTGCCAGCAGCTTAAACAGTGAAGAGACCCAGTACTTC.